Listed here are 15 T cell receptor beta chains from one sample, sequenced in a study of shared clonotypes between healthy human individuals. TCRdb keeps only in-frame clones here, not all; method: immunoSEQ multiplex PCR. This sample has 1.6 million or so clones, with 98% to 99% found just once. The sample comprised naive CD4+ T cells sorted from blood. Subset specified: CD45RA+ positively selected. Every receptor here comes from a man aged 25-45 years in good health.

Here the CDR3 reads CASSSSGRPYNEQFF. CDR3 DNA: TGCGCCAGCAGTTCAAGCGGGAGGCCCTACAATGAGCAGTTCTTC. The V and J genes are TRBV10-2 and TRBJ2-1; TRBD2 agrees at 9 bases. Losses at the gene ends were 5 bases for V and 2 bases for J; bases not matched to a gene: 4. The CDR3 totals 15 residues. The V gene's germline CDR1 is WSHSY and CDR2 SAAADI.

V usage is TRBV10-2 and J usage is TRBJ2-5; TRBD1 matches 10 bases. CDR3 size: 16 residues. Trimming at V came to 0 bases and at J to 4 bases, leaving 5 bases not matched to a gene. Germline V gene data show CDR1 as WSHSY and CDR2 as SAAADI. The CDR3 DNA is TGCGCCAGCAGTGAGTCCCCCGGGACAGGGGTAGAGACCCAGTACTTC. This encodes CASSESPGTGVETQYF.

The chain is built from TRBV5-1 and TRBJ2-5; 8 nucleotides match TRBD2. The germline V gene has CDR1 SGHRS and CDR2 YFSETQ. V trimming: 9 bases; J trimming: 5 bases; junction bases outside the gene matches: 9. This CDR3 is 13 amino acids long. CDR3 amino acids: CAIRAGEGETQYF. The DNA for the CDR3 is TGCGCCATCCGAGCGGGAGAAGGCGAGACCCAGTACTTC.

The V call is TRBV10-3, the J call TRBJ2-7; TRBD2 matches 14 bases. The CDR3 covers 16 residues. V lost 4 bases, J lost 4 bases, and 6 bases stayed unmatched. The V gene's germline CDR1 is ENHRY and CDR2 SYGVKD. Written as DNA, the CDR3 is TGTGCCATCAGTGGGGGACTAGCGGGAGTGGGGTACGAGCAGTACTTC. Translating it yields CAISGGLAGVGYEQYF.

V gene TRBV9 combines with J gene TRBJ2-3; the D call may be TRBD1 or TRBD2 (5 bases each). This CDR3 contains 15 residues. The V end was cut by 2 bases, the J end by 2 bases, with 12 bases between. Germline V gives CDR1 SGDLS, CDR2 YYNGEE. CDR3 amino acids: CASSVPTGTTDTQYF. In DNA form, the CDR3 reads TGTGCCAGCAGCGTTCCGACGGGGACCACAGATACGCAGTATTTT.

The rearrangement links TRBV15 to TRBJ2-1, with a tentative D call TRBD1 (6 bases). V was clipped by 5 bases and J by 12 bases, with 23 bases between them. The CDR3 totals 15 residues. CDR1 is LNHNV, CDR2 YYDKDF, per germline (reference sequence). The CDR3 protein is CATSEQGRRLKGQFF. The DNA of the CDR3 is TGTGCCACCAGCGAACAGGGTCGTCGTCTTAAAGGGCAGTTCTTC.

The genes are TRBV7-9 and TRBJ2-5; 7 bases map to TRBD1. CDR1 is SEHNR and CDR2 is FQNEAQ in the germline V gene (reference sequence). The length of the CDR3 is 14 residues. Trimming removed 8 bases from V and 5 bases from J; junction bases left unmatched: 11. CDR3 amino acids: CASDPGTASETQYF. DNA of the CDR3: TGTGCCAGCGATCCCGGGACAGCCTCTGAGACCCAGTACTTC.

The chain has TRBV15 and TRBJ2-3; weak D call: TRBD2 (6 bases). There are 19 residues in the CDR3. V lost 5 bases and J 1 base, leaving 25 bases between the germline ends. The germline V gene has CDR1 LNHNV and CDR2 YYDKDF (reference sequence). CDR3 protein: CATSPRSLAGLVRTDTQYF. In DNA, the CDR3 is TGTGCCACCAGCCCCCGGTCGTTGGCGGGGTTGGTTCGCACAGATACGCAGTATTTT.

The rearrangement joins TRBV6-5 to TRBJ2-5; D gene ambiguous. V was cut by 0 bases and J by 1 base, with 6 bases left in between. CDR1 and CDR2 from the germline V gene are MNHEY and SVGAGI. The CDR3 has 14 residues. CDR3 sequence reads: CASSYSTSQETQYF. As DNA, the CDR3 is TGTGCCAGCAGTTACTCGACTTCCCAAGAGACCCAGTACTTC.

This CDR3 reads CASSLARQGNEQYF. The CDR3 bases are TGTGCCAGCAGCTTAGCGCGTCAGGGGAACGAGCAGTACTTC. The chain couples TRBV7-9 to TRBJ2-7; a weak D match, TRBD1 (6 bases). The V gene lost 0 bases and the J gene lost 5 bases, with 11 bases spanning the gap. This CDR3 comprises 14 residues. Germline CDR1 and CDR2: SEHNR and FQNEAQ (reference sequence).

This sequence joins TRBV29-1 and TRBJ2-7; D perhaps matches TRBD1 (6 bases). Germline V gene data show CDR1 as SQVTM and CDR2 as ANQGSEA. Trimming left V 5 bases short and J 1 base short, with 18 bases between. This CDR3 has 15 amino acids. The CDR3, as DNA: TGCAGCGTTTCGTCAGGGGTCAACCCTTCCTACGAGCAGTACTTC. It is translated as CSVSSGVNPSYEQYF.

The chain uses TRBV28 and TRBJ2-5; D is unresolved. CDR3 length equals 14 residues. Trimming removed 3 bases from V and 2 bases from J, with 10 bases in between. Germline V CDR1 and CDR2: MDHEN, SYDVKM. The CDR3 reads CASSFGWVQETQYF. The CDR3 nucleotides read TGTGCCAGCAGTTTCGGTTGGGTACAAGAGACCCAGTACTTC.

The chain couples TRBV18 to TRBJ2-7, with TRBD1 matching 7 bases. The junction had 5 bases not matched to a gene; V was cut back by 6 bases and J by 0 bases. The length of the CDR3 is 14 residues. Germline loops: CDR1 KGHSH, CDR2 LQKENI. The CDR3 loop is CASSTGTVSYEQYF. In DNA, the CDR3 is TGTGCCAGCTCTACCGGGACAGTCTCCTACGAGCAGTACTTC.

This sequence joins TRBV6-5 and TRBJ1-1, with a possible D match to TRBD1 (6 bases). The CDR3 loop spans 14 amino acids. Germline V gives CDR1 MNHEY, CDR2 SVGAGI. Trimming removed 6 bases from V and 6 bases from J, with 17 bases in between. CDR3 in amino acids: CASSPFRGGAEAFF. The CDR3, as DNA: TGTGCCAGCAGCCCGTTTAGGGGGGGCGCTGAAGCTTTCTTT.

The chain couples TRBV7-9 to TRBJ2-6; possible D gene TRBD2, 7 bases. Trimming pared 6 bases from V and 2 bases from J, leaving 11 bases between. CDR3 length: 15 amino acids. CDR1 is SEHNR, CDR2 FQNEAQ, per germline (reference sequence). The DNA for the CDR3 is TGTGCCAGCAGACCGGGGGGCGCTGGGGCCAACGTCCTGACTTTC. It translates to CASRPGGAGANVLTF.